This passage covers 10 T cell receptor beta chains from one sample sequenced in a study of blood T cell repertoires in COVID-19. Sequencing was performed with immunoSEQ multiplex PCR; in TCRdb, only in-frame clones are kept and a portion is missing. The sample shows 200,000 or so clones, about nine tenths of them seen only once. Specimen: PBMCs or T cells enriched from blood (not recorded which). The receptors were gathered from a woman in her thirties or forties with acute COVID-19.

V is TRBV4-3 and J is TRBJ1-5; D ambiguous. Trimming left V 0 bases short and J 4 bases short, with 10 bases between. Germline V CDR1 and CDR2: LGHNA, YSLEER. The CDR3 length is 15 residues. The CDR3 region has the DNA TGCGCCAGCAGCCAAGAGAGCGGTGTTAATCAGCCCCAGCATTTT. The encoded protein is CASSQESGVNQPQHF.

The CDR3 nucleotides read TGTGCCAGTAGTCTTCTCAACAGAAACACCGGGGAGCTGTTTTTT. This codes for CASSLLNRNTGELFF. This chain connects TRBV19 to TRBJ2-2; the D is unclear. This CDR3 comprises 15 residues. Germline V lookup: CDR1 LNHDA, CDR2 SQIVND (reference sequence). Trimming shortened V by 5 bases and J by 2 bases, and 12 bases separated the two germline ends.

The genes are TRBV5-4 and TRBJ1-2, with D possibly TRBD1 on 5 matching bases. Germline V lookup: CDR1 SGHNT, CDR2 YYREEE (reference sequence). Deletions cut 3 bases from V and 4 bases from J, with 19 bases between. This CDR3 is built from 16 residues. The CDR3 DNA is TGTGCCAGCAGCTCCGCCGGAGGGGCCCATCTCTATGGCTACACCTTC. Residues: CASSSAGGAHLYGYTF.

The rearrangement links TRBV3-1 (or the pseudogene TRBV3-2) to TRBJ1-4; D is possibly TRBD1 (5 bases). Trimming removed 4 bases from V and 4 bases from J, with 25 bases in between. Germline assignment: CDR1 LGHDT and CDR2 YNNKEL (reference sequence). CDR3 length equals 19 residues. As DNA, the CDR3 is TGTGCCAGCAGCCCCCAATCTTTGTCCGGGACGGGGGTTAATGAAAAACTGTTTTTT. Translation: CASSPQSLSGTGVNEKLFF.

The chain carries TRBV10-3 and TRBJ2-3; 9 bases map to TRBD2. CDR3 length: 16 amino acids. The trim removed 0 bases at V and 6 bases at J, leaving 7 bases unmatched. Germline assignment: CDR1 ENHRY and CDR2 SYGVKD. The CDR3 loop is CAISESLRGGLDTQYF. The CDR3 DNA sequence: TGTGCCATCAGTGAGTCCTTGCGGGGGGGCCTGGATACGCAGTATTTT.

The rearrangement joins TRBV27 to TRBJ2-1, with TRBD1 as a possible D gene (6 bases). The CDR3 has 18 amino acids. V lost 0 bases and J lost 6, with 21 bases in between. The V gene's germline CDR1 is MNHEY and CDR2 SMNVEV (reference sequence). CDR3 residues: CASSLSQAGAGIRNEQFF. The DNA for the CDR3 is TGTGCCAGCAGTTTATCCCAGGCAGGGGCAGGAATTCGCAATGAGCAGTTCTTC.

This chain links TRBV7-9 with TRBJ2-1, with 9 bases matching TRBD1. This CDR3 is 14 amino acids long. Germline V lookup: CDR1 SEHNR, CDR2 FQNEAQ (reference sequence). V lost 5 bases to trimming and J lost 5 bases; unmatched junction nucleotides: 4. Written as DNA, the CDR3 is TGTGCCAGCAGCACAGGGGGCCTGAACAATGAGCAGTTCTTC. Its translation is CASSTGGLNNEQFF.

The CDR3: CASSEQGPLYQETQYF. CDR3 DNA: TGTGCCAGCAGTGAACAGGGGCCCTTGTACCAAGAGACCCAGTACTTC. V is TRBV2 and J is TRBJ2-5; the D gene is possibly TRBD1 (6 bases). CDR3 length: 16 amino acids. V gave up 2 bases and J gave up 0 bases, with 13 bases separating them. Germline CDR1 SNHLY, CDR2 FYNNEI.

The V and J genes are TRBV12-5 and TRBJ1-1; no reliable D call. CDR3 length: 13 residues. The V and J ends lost 6 bases and 5 bases respectively, with 13 bases between them. From germline, CDR1 is LGHNT and CDR2 FRNRAP. CDR3 in DNA: TGTGCTAGTGGGTCGAGGGTCTGGACTGAAGCTTTCTTT. This codes for CASGSRVWTEAFF.

The V call is TRBV4-2, the J call TRBJ1-6; 7 bases map to TRBD1. This CDR3 has 14 residues. Germline lookup yields CDR1 LGHNA and CDR2 YNFKEQ. Losses at the gene ends were 4 bases for V and 5 bases for J; bases not matched to a gene: 2. Here the CDR3 reads CASSRDSNNSPLHF. Here the CDR3 DNA reads TGTGCCAGCAGCCGGGACAGCAATAATTCACCCCTCCACTTT.